This T cell receptor (beta chain) was recovered during a study of cytomegalovirus exposure and HLA in healthy donors. Study results and limitations: In a later analysis, TCR beta V- and J-gene trimming was associated with a missense DCLRE1C variant.

Remarks on this clone: Antigen unknown.

The germline V gene has CDR1 MNHNS and CDR2 SASEGT. The CDR3 runs 15 residues. V shed 3 bases and J 7 bases; nucleotides not matched to a gene: 4. Primers: 60 Vbeta forward and 13 Jbeta reverse. Only in-frame clones appear in the TCRdb table, and some are missing; sequencing was by immunoSEQ multiplex PCR. The profile shows about 55,000 clones, 60% to 80% of them singletons. This receptor was obtained from a female donor in good health and CMV-seronegative. The material sequenced was PBMCs. The rearrangement links TRBV6-1 to TRBJ1-6; TRBD1 aligns across 9 bases. The CDR3 reads CASSEVDRGNSPLHF. CDR3 nucleotide sequence: TGTGCCAGCAGTGAGGTCGACAGGGGGAATTCACCCCTCCACTTT.